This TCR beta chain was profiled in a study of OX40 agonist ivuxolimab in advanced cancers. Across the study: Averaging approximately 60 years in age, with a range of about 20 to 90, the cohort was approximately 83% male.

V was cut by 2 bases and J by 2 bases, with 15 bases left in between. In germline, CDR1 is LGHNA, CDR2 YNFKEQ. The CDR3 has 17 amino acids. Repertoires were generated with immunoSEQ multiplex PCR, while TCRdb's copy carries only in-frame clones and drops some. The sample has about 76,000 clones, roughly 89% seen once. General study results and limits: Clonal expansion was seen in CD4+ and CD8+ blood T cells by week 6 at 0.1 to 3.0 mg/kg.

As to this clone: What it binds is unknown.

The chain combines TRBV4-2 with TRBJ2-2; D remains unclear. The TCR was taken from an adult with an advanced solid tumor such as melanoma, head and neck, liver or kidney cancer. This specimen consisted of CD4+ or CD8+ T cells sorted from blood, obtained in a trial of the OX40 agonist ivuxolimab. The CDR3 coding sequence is TGTGCCAGCAGCCAAATAGGTGTGACACCAAACACCGGGGAGCTGTTTTTT. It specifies CASSQIGVTPNTGELFF.